The present T cell receptor beta chain was sequenced within a study of T-cell memory formation after mild COVID-19. Study outcomes and limitations: The SARS-CoV-2 specificity of second-wave clones reaching peak at day 37 remained unverified.

The CDR3 runs 12 residues. Germline V lookup: CDR1 MNHEY, CDR2 SMNVEV (reference sequence). J was trimmed by 11 bases and V by 0 bases; bases with no gene match: 4. With respect to this clonotype: Its antigen is undetermined.

TCRdb reanalysed the 5' RACE reads using MiXCR and keeps one entry per CDR3 protein. The sample consists of some 190,000 distinct CDR3 sequences, around 19% of them appearing once. The receptor's source is an adult woman who had mild COVID-19 (a few samples of this study predate the infection). Cell type and time point are not known. Input material: PBMCs or a T cell subset sorted from them (not recorded which). This chain connects TRBV27 to TRBJ2-7; 7 nucleotides line up with TRBD2. CDR3 DNA sequence: TGTGCCAGCAGTTTATCCCGGGGGAGGGAGTACTTC. Its translation: CASSLSRGREYF.